These 17 T cell receptor beta chains came from one sample sequenced in a study of OX40 agonist ivuxolimab in advanced cancers. Profiling relied on immunoSEQ multiplex PCR, and the TCRdb table lists in-frame clones only, not all of them. The data show 81,000 or so clones, with less than 95% seen just once and about 7.6% held by the top ten. The input for sequencing was CD4+ or CD8+ T cells sorted from blood, taken in a trial of the OX40 agonist ivuxolimab. Source of these receptors: an adult with an advanced solid tumor such as melanoma, head and neck, liver or kidney cancer.

The V gene is TRBV21-1, the J gene TRBJ2-7; TRBD1 reflects the table's D call only, with no check against the DNA. TRBV21-1 corresponds to a pseudogene. The CDR3 totals 15 residues. The CDR3 spells CASRVDREGNYEQYV. CDR3 bases: TGTGCCAGCAGAGTTGACAGGGAAGGCAACTACGAGCAGTACGTC.

The CDR3 protein is CARGQGGFTDTQYF. CDR3 sequence (DNA): TGCGCCAGGGGACAGGGAGGTTTCACAGATACGCAGTATTTT. The rearrangement joins TRBV4-3 to TRBJ2-3, with 9 positions matching TRBD1. The CDR3 has 14 residues. V gave up 9 bases and J gave up 2 bases; unmatched junction bases: 6. The germline V gene has CDR1 LGHNA and CDR2 YSLEER.

The chain links TRBV9 to TRBJ2-5, with D tentatively TRBD1 or TRBD2 (5 bases each). Germline V gene lookup returns CDR1 SGDLS and CDR2 YYNGEE. V gave up 0 bases and J gave up 3 bases, with 9 bases separating them. This CDR3 comprises 14 residues. The CDR3 protein is CASSVAGTEETQYF. CDR3 in DNA: TGTGCCAGCAGCGTAGCTGGGACGGAAGAGACCCAGTACTTC.

The V and J genes are TRBV29-1 and TRBJ2-7; TRBD1 matches 7 bases. This CDR3 region has 12 residues. Unmatched junction bases numbered 0, after V lost 3 bases and J lost 1 base. Per germline, CDR1 SQVTM and CDR2 ANQGSEA. The CDR3 loop reads CSVDRGSYEQYF. Here the CDR3 DNA reads TGCAGCGTTGACAGGGGGTCCTACGAGCAGTACTTC.

J is TRBJ1-3 and V is TRBV9; D remains ambiguous. This CDR3 is built from 14 residues. Per germline, CDR1 SGDLS and CDR2 YYNGEE. Trimming removed 0 bases from V and 0 bases from J, with 4 bases in between. The CDR3 bases are TGTGCCAGCAGCGTAGGAAGCTCTGGAAACACCATATATTTT. The encoded protein is CASSVGSSGNTIYF.

This chain links TRBV19 with TRBJ2-7, with TRBD1 as a possible D gene (5 bases). CDR1 is LNHDA, CDR2 SQIVND, per germline (reference sequence). Trimming cost V 2 bases and J 6 bases, with 11 bases left between them. This CDR3 has 13 amino acids. This CDR3 is CASSISLGPEQYV. In nucleotides, the CDR3 is TGTGCCAGTAGTATATCCCTGGGGCCCGAGCAGTACGTC.

The V and J genes are TRBV7-6 and TRBJ1-5; D unclear. V was trimmed by 5 bases and J by 1 base, leaving 12 bases between them. The CDR3 is made up of 15 amino acids. The germline V gene encodes CDR1 SGHVS and CDR2 FNYEAQ. CDR3 residues: CASSPLALSNQPQHF. The CDR3 DNA reads as TGTGCCAGCAGCCCCTTGGCCCTCAGCAATCAGCCCCAGCATTTT.

The rearrangement links TRBV6-5 to TRBJ2-3; no reliable D call. CDR1 MNHEY and CDR2 SVGAGI come from the germline V gene. The CDR3 runs to 13 residues. Trimming removed 4 bases from V and 0 bases from J, with 5 bases in between. CDR3 sequence (DNA): TGTGCCAGCAGTTTCCTCAGCACAGATACGCAGTATTTT. It translates to CASSFLSTDTQYF.

Here the CDR3 reads CASSLSGSAYEQYF. CDR3 in DNA: TGTGCCAGCAGCTTGTCGGGGAGCGCCTACGAGCAGTACTTC. The chain carries TRBV5-4 and TRBJ2-7, with a tentative D call TRBD2 (5 bases). CDR3 length: 14 amino acids. Germline CDR1 and CDR2: SGHNT and YYREEE (reference sequence). V shed 1 base and J shed 2 bases, with 10 bases lying between them.

The chain is built from TRBV7-9 and TRBJ2-1; D gene unclear. V dropped 4 bases and J dropped 7 bases, with 11 bases sitting between them. CDR1 and CDR2 from the germline V gene are SEHNR and FQNEAQ (reference sequence). The CDR3 has 13 amino acids. The CDR3 DNA reads as TGTGCCAGCAGCTCCCAGAGTTGGAATGAGCAGTTCTTC. Protein product: CASSSQSWNEQFF.

The J gene is TRBJ2-7, the V gene TRBV6-6; TRBD1 aligns across 9 bases. V shed 10 bases and J 4 bases; nucleotides not matched to a gene: 8. The germline gives CDR1 MNHNY, CDR2 SVGAGI (reference sequence). This CDR3 spans 13 amino acids. The CDR3 bases are TGTGCCACCGCCGGGACAGGGTTTTACGAGCAGTACTTC. Its translation: CATAGTGFYEQYF.

This rearrangement joins TRBV28 to TRBJ2-4; D gene uncertain. Germline-derived CDR1 and CDR2 are MDHEN and SYDVKM. This CDR3 has 16 amino acids. V shed 3 bases and J shed 0 bases, with 12 bases lying between them. This chain's CDR3 is CASSFGGDLAKNIQYF. The CDR3 DNA sequence: TGTGCCAGCAGTTTTGGCGGCGACCTAGCCAAAAACATTCAGTACTTC.

Only one count was recorded for this clone. This sequence joins TRBV6-1 and TRBJ1-3, with D tentatively TRBD1 (5 bases). CDR1 and CDR2 (germline): MNHNS, SASEGT. CDR3 length: 16 amino acids. V lost 3 bases, J lost 4 bases, and 16 bases lay in between. In DNA, the CDR3 is TGTGCCAGCAGTGAGCGGTCGGAGGGGAGGGGAAACACCATATATTTT. It yields the protein CASSERSEGRGNTIYF.

The rearrangement links TRBV10-3 to TRBJ2-1, with 10 bases matching TRBD2. CDR3 length equals 16 residues. Germline V lookup: CDR1 ENHRY, CDR2 SYGVKD. The V segment lost 3 bases and the J segment 5 bases; nucleotides outside the gene matches: 7. CDR3 residues: CAISDKREGIDNEQFF. CDR3 DNA sequence: TGTGCCATCAGTGACAAGCGGGAGGGAATCGACAATGAGCAGTTCTTC.

This clone was detected a few times. The V call is TRBV7-9, the J call TRBJ1-6, with a weak D call TRBD1 (6 bases). V was shortened by 10 bases and J by 6 bases, with 16 bases between the two germline ends. Per germline, CDR1 SEHNR and CDR2 FQNEAQ (reference sequence). This CDR3 spans 14 amino acids. The CDR3 spells CATQGGLGNSPLHF. CDR3 nucleotides: TGTGCCACCCAAGGGGGGCTAGGTAATTCACCCCTCCACTTT.

This chain connects TRBV27 to TRBJ1-2, with D tentatively TRBD1 (5 bases). CDR1 is MNHEY and CDR2 is SMNVEV in the germline V gene (reference sequence). The length of the CDR3 is 14 residues. The V and J ends lost 7 bases and 0 bases respectively, with 12 bases between them. The CDR3 region is CASNPLGANYGYTF. Here the CDR3 DNA reads TGTGCCAGCAACCCCCTAGGGGCTAACTATGGCTACACCTTC.

This chain connects TRBV5-1 to TRBJ1-1, with a weak D call TRBD1 (5 bases). This CDR3 is 14 amino acids long. The V gene's germline CDR1 is SGHRS and CDR2 YFSETQ. V gave up 0 bases and J gave up 1 base, with 7 bases separating them. The CDR3 spells CASSLDGGNTEAFF. The CDR3 DNA sequence: TGCGCCAGCAGCTTGGATGGGGGGAACACTGAAGCTTTCTTT.